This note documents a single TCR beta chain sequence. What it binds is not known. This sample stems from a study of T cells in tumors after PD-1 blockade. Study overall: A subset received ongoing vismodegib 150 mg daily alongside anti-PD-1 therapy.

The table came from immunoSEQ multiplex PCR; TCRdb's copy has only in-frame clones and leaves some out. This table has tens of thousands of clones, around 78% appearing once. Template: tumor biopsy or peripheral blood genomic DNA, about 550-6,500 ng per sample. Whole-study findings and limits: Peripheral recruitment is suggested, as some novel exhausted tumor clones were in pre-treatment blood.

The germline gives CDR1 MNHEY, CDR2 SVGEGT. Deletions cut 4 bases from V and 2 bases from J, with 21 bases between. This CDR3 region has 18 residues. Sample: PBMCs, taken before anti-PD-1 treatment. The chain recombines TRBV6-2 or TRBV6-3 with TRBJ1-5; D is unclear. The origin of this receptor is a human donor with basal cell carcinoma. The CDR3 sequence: CASSSSVIGGDGNQPQHF. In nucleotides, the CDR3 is TGTGCCAGCAGTTCTTCAGTGATTGGTGGAGATGGCAATCAGCCCCAGCATTTT.